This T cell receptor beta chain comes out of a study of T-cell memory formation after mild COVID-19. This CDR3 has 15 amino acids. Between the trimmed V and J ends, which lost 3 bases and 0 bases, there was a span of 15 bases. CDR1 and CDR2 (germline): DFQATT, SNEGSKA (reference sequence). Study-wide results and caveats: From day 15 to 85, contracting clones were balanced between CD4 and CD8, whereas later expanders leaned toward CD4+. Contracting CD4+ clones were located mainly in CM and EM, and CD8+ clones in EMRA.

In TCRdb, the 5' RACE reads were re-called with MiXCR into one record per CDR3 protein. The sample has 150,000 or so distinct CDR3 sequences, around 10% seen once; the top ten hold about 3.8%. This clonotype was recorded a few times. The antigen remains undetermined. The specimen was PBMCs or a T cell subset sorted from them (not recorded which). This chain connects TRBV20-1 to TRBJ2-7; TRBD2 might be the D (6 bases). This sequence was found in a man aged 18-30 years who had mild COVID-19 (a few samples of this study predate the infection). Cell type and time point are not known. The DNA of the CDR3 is TGCAGTGCTAGCCCCGGGACTGCTAGCTCCTACGAGCAGTACGTC. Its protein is CSASPGTASSYEQYV.